Detailed here is one T cell receptor (beta chain). Its specificity is not known. In the same sample, other DNA sequences code for this CDR3. This record comes from a study of graft-versus-host responses after intestinal transplantation. Libraries were prepared by immunoSEQ multiplex PCR; TCRdb keeps only in-frame clonotypes and omits some of them. The sample records tens of thousands of clones, about nine tenths being singletons. Whole-study results and caveats: Researchers found GvH clones in recipient marrow, and some showed up first in ileum or blood.

The starting material was unstimulated CD4+ T cells sorted from spleen or lymph node cells, obtained before transplant. This TCR was sampled from a human donor who was the organ donor for an intestinal transplant.

The CDR3 protein is CASSRGTGTDTQYF. As DNA, the CDR3 is TGCGCCAGCAGCCGCGGGACAGGTACAGATACGCAGTATTTT. V usage is TRBV5-1 and J usage is TRBJ2-3; TRBD1 aligns across 8 bases. J gave up 3 bases and V 4 bases, and 4 bases lay outside the gene matches. The CDR3 totals 14 residues. Germline loops: CDR1 SGHRS, CDR2 YFSETQ.